These 9 T cell receptor beta chains were all obtained from the same sample, sequenced in a study of blood T cell repertoires in COVID-19. Repertoires were generated with immunoSEQ multiplex PCR, while TCRdb's copy carries only in-frame clones and drops some. This table has some 53,000 clones, over 75% appearing once. The material sequenced was peripheral blood. Receptors were obtained from a human donor with active COVID-19. The donor label of this sample is uncertain.

The V and J genes are TRBV5-6 and TRBJ2-3; 11 positions agree with TRBD1. CDR1 is SGHDT, CDR2 YYEEEE, per germline. The junction had 3 bases not matched to a gene; V was cut back by 5 bases and J by 4 bases. The CDR3 is 14 amino acids. The CDR3 bases are TGTGCCAGCAGACCGGGACAGGGGGCAGATACGCAGTATTTT. Its protein product is CASRPGQGADTQYF.

CDR3 DNA: TGTGCCAGCAGCCCAGGAGCAGGGGGTACTAATGAAAAACTGTTTTTT. Protein: CASSPGAGGTNEKLFF. The chain carries TRBV7-9 and TRBJ1-4; 7 bases map to TRBD1. CDR1 and CDR2 (germline): SEHNR, FQNEAQ (reference sequence). The CDR3 is made up of 16 amino acids. V shed 5 bases and J 2 bases; nucleotides not matched to a gene: 8. The full variable domain, rest sourced from reference TRBV7-9 and TRBJ1-4, is DTGVSQNPRHKITKRGQNVTFRCDPISEHNRLYWYRQTLGQGPEFLTYFQNEAQLEKSRLLSDRFSAERPKGSFSTLEIQRTEQGDSAMYLCASSPGAGGTNEKLFFGSGTQLSVL.

Written as DNA, the CDR3 is TGTGCCAGCAGTTACAGTCAGGGAGGCTACACCTTC. The encoded protein is CASSYSQGGYTF. The J gene is TRBJ1-2, the V gene TRBV6-5, with D tentatively TRBD1 (5 bases). Germline CDR1 reads MNHEY; CDR2 reads SVGAGI. The CDR3 sequence is 12 residues long. Trimming pared 2 bases from V and 8 bases from J, leaving 9 bases between.

This clone was recorded only once. The chain couples TRBV5-1 to TRBJ1-1; D gene uncertain. In germline, CDR1 is SGHRS, CDR2 YFSETQ. Trimming cost V 4 bases and J 0 bases, with 7 bases left between them. The CDR3 extends over 13 amino acids. The CDR3: CASSLEVNTEAFF. The CDR3 region has the DNA TGCGCCAGCAGCCTCGAGGTGAACACTGAAGCTTTCTTT.

The J gene is TRBJ2-3, the V gene TRBV7-2; a weak D match, TRBD2 (5 bases). Germline lookup yields CDR1 SGHTA and CDR2 FQGNSA. The CDR3 has 16 amino acids. V lost 5 bases and J lost 0, with 15 bases in between. This CDR3 reads CASSPAAPTSTDTQYF. CDR3 in DNA: TGTGCCAGCAGCCCAGCGGCCCCGACTAGCACAGATACGCAGTATTTT.

The chain has TRBV5-1 and TRBJ2-5; 11 bases align to TRBD1. Per the germline V gene, CDR1 is SGHRS and CDR2 is YFSETQ. This CDR3 spans 16 amino acids. Trimming took 4 bases from V and 5 from J; bases not matched to a gene: 10. In DNA form, the CDR3 reads TGCGCCAGCAGCACCGAAGGACAGGGGGCCGAGGAGACCCAGTACTTC. Protein product: CASSTEGQGAEETQYF. The whole variable domain, filled in from reference TRBV5-1 and TRBJ2-5, reads KAGVTQTPRYLIKTRGQQVTLSCSPISGHRSVSWYQQTPGQGLQFLFEYFSETQRNKGNFPGRFSGRQFSNSRSEMNVSTLELGDSALYLCASSTEGQGAEETQYFGPGTRLLVL.

The J gene is TRBJ2-7, the V gene TRBV27; 12 bases match TRBD1. The V gene end was trimmed by 10 bases and the J gene end by 6 bases; junction bases not matched to a gene: 4. The CDR3 has 12 amino acids. Germline assignment: CDR1 MNHEY and CDR2 SMNVEV (reference sequence). This CDR3 is CATGDRGLEQYF. CDR3 sequence (DNA): TGTGCCACCGGGGACAGGGGGCTCGAGCAGTACTTC.

V and J are TRBV5-6 and TRBJ2-3, with D unclear. This CDR3 is built from 14 residues. Trimming left V 3 bases short and J 2 bases short, with 10 bases between. CDR1 SGHDT and CDR2 YYEEEE come from the germline V gene. The CDR3 is CASSSVSNTDTQYF. CDR3 bases: TGTGCCAGCAGCTCGGTAAGCAACACAGATACGCAGTATTTT. Full variable domain (rest looked up from reference TRBV5-6 and TRBJ2-3): DAGVTQSPTHLIKTRGQQVTLRCSPKSGHDTVSWYQQALGQGPQFIFQYYEEEERQRGNFPDRFSGHQFPNYSSELNVNALLLGDSALYLCASSSVSNTDTQYFGPGTRLTVL.

The chain couples TRBV10-1 to TRBJ1-4, with 9 bases identical to TRBD1. There are 18 residues in the CDR3. CDR1 and CDR2 (germline): WNHNN, SYGVQD (reference sequence). Unmatched junction bases numbered 20, after V lost 8 bases and J lost 7 bases. The CDR3: CASVNLGQGLHRGEKLFF. Here the CDR3 DNA reads TGCGCCAGCGTTAACCTGGGACAGGGACTACATCGAGGTGAAAAACTGTTTTTT.